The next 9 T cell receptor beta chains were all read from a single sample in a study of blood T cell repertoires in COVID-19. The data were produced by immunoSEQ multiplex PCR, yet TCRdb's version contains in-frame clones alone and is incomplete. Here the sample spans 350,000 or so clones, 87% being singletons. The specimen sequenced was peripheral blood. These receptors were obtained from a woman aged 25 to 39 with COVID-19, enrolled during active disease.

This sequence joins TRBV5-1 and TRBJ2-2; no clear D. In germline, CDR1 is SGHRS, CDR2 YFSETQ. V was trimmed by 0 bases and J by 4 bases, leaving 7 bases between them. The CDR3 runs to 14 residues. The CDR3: CASSLGQSTGELFF. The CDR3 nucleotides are TGCGCCAGCAGCTTGGGGCAATCCACCGGGGAGCTGTTTTTT.

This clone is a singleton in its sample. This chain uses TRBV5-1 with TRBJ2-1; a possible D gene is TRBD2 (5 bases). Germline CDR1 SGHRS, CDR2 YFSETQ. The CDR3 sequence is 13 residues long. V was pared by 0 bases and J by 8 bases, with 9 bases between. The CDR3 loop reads CASSLETTDEQFF. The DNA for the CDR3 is TGCGCCAGCAGCTTGGAGACTACGGATGAGCAGTTCTTC.

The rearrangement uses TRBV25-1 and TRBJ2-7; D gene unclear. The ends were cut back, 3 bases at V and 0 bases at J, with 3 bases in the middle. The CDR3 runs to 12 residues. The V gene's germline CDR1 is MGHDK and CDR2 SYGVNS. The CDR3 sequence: CASSDSSYEQYF. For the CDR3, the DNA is TGTGCCAGCAGTGACAGCTCCTACGAGCAGTACTTC.

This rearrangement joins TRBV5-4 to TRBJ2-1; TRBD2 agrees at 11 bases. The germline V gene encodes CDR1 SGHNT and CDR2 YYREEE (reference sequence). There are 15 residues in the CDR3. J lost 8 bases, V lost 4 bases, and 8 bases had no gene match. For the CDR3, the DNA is TGTGCCAGCAGCCCAGCCGGGACTAGCGGATATGAGCAGTTCTTC. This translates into CASSPAGTSGYEQFF.

The CDR3 is CASSDSRDRSYSNQPQHF. CDR3 nucleotide sequence: TGTGCCAGCAGTGACAGCCGGGACAGATCTTATAGCAATCAGCCCCAGCATTTT. The V gene is TRBV2, the J gene TRBJ1-5; 7 positions match TRBD1. Germline lookup yields CDR1 SNHLY and CDR2 FYNNEI. The CDR3 runs to 18 residues. V gave up 3 bases and J gave up 0 bases; unmatched junction bases: 11.

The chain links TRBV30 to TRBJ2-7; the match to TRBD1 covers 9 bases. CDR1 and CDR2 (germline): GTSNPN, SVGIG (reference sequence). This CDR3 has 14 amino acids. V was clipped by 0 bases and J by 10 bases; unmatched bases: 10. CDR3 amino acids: CAWSVEGQGLDQYF. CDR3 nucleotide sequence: TGTGCCTGGAGTGTAGAGGGACAGGGTCTAGACCAGTACTTC.

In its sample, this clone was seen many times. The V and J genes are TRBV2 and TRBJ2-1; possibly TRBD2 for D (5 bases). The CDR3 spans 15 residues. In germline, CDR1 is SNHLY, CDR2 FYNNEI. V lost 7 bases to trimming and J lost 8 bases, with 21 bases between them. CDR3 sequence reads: CASTLRALGGDEQFF. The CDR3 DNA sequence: TGTGCCAGCACTCTGAGGGCTTTAGGTGGGGATGAGCAGTTCTTC.

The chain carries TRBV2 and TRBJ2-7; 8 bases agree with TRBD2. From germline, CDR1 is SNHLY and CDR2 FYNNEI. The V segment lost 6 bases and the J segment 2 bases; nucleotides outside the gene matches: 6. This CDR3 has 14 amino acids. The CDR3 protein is CASSLLAAAYEQYF. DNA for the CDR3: TGTGCCAGCAGCTTACTAGCGGCGGCCTACGAGCAGTACTTC.

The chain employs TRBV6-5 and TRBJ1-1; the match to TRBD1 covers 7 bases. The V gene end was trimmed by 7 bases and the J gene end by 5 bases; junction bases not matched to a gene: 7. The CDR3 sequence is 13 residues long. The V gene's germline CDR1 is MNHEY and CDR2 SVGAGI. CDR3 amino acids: CASMRDSRTEAFF. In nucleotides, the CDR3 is TGTGCCAGCATGAGGGACAGTCGGACTGAAGCTTTCTTT.